This entry lists 11 T cell receptor beta chains sequenced from one sample in a study of T cells in Graves' hyperthyroidism and ophthalmopathy. RNA transcripts provided the source from which TCR beta CDR3 regions were amplified. Initially, a first-round RT-PCR of the TCR CDR3 employed the HTBI primer set. In TCRdb, the multiplex PCR reads were re-called with MiXCR into one record per CDR3 protein. Among over 120,000 distinct CDR3 sequences, approximately 20% were seen once, and the ten largest hold roughly 71%. Sample: blood. Source of these receptors: a woman aged 45-65 years with Graves' hyperthyroidism that later progressed to Graves' ophthalmopathy.

The table lists this clonotype with a few counts. This chain uses TRBV2 with TRBJ2-5; no clear D. The V end was cut by 3 bases, the J end by 5 bases, with 10 bases between. This CDR3 has 13 amino acids. Germline V CDR1 and CDR2: SNHLY, FYNNEI. CDR3 in DNA: TGTGCCAGCAGTGATCAGGTGGGGGAGACCCAGTACTTC. This codes for CASSDQVGETQYF.

J is TRBJ1-1 and V is TRBV2, with 7 nucleotides matching TRBD1. V lost 6 bases and J lost 1; bases outside the gene matches: 5. Germline-derived CDR1 and CDR2 are SNHLY and FYNNEI. This CDR3 has 14 amino acids. The CDR3 bases are TGTGCCAGCAGCAAACAGGGGCCGAACACTGAAGCTTTCTTT. Residues: CASSKQGPNTEAFF. Based on the CDR3 plus reference TRBV2 and TRBJ1-1, the full variable domain is EPEVTQTPSHQVTQMGQEVILRCVPISNHLYFYWYRQILGQKVEFLVSFYNNEISEKSEIFDDQFSVERPDGSNFTLKIRSTKLEDSAMYFCASSKQGPNTEAFFGQGTRLTVV.

Sample share makes this clonotype medium-sized (0.01 to 0.1%). The chain has TRBV2 and TRBJ2-3; TRBD2 aligns across 8 bases. Per the germline V gene, CDR1 is SNHLY and CDR2 is FYNNEI. There are 15 residues in the CDR3. V was clipped by 3 bases and J by 2 bases; unmatched bases: 4. The CDR3 sequence: CASSDLAGHTDTQYF. As DNA, the CDR3 is TGTGCCAGCAGTGACCTAGCGGGCCACACAGATACGCAGTATTTT.

The chain combines TRBV19 with TRBJ1-5; 9 nucleotides line up with TRBD1. Per the germline V gene, CDR1 is LNHDA and CDR2 is SQIVND (reference sequence). The ends lost 8 bases at V and 0 bases at J; junction bases unmatched: 5. This CDR3 spans 15 amino acids. CDR3: CASFDRGVSNQPQHF. DNA of the CDR3: TGTGCCAGTTTCGACAGGGGGGTTAGCAATCAGCCCCAGCATTTT.

A few counts support this clonotype. V gene TRBV7-2 combines with J gene TRBJ1-2; possibly TRBD1 for D (5 bases). The V gene's germline CDR1 is SGHTA and CDR2 FQGNSA. The CDR3 has 14 residues. V lost 1 base and J lost 8, with 14 bases in between. This CDR3 reads CASSLVGRGIGYTF. CDR3 DNA sequence: TGTGCCAGCAGCTTAGTTGGTAGGGGTATCGGCTACACCTTC.

This clonotype occurred a few times. The rearrangement joins TRBV6-5 to TRBJ1-6; TRBD1 matches 10 bases. Germline CDR1 MNHEY, CDR2 SVGAGI. This CDR3 has 15 residues. The V gene end was trimmed by 0 bases and the J gene end by 9 bases; junction bases not matched to a gene: 2. The CDR3 loop is CASSYSDRGFSPLHF. CDR3 bases: TGTGCCAGCAGTTACTCGGACAGGGGGTTTTCACCCCTCCACTTT.

The V and J genes are TRBV7-2 and TRBJ2-1, with 13 bases lining up with TRBD2. The CDR3 is 18 residues long. Germline lookup yields CDR1 SGHTA and CDR2 FQGNSA. The junction had 7 bases not matched to a gene; V was cut back by 1 base and J by 4 bases. CDR3 sequence: CASSLVGGLAGKYNEQFF. The CDR3 nucleotides read TGTGCCAGCAGCTTAGTCGGGGGACTAGCGGGGAAATACAATGAGCAGTTCTTC.

The table lists this clonotype with many counts. The chain uses TRBV5-1 and TRBJ2-7; D gene unclear. Trimming took 1 base from V and 5 from J, leaving 13 bases between them. Germline CDR1 reads SGHRS; CDR2 reads YFSETQ. The CDR3 has 14 amino acids. The CDR3 spells CASSLQGGSDEQYF. Here the CDR3 DNA reads TGCGCCAGCAGCTTGCAAGGTGGAAGCGACGAGCAGTACTTC.

The V gene is TRBV9, the J gene TRBJ2-1; tentatively, D is TRBD2 (7 bases). The CDR3 totals 15 residues. With 0 bases removed from V and 4 bases from J, the gap between germline ends came to 11 bases. Germline CDR1 and CDR2: SGDLS and YYNGEE. The DNA for the CDR3 is TGTGCCAGCAGCGTAGGGGGGGGCGGATACAATGAGCAGTTCTTC. This codes for CASSVGGGGYNEQFF.

The J gene is TRBJ2-3, the V gene TRBV7-9; no clear D gene. V was trimmed by 5 bases and J by 0 bases, leaving 6 bases between them. The CDR3 length is 13 residues. CDR1 and CDR2 from the germline V gene are SEHNR and FQNEAQ (reference sequence). CDR3 protein: CASSTTSTDTQYF. CDR3 bases: TGTGCCAGCAGCACAACTAGCACAGATACGCAGTATTTT.

This CDR3 is CAWTKQGPLPDTQYF. In DNA form, the CDR3 reads TGTGCCTGGACCAAACAGGGGCCGCTTCCAGATACGCAGTATTTT. The V call is TRBV30, the J call TRBJ2-3, with 7 bases fitting TRBD1. The trim removed 4 bases at V and 4 bases at J, leaving 11 bases unmatched. Per germline, CDR1 GTSNPN and CDR2 SVGIG (reference sequence). This CDR3 comprises 15 residues.